The rows below give T cell receptor beta chains drawn from one sample of a study of blood T cell repertoires in COVID-19. Some clones are missing from TCRdb's copy, which holds only in-frame ones; the method was immunoSEQ multiplex PCR. The sample has tens of thousands of clones; roughly 87% are singletons. The specimen sequenced was peripheral blood. Receptor source: a woman aged 50 to 60 with active or convalescent COVID-19. The CDR3 runs from the conserved cysteine through the conserved F or W. The D gene is left open where the match is weak. Where a row states a size, it is once, few, many or the class of an expanded clone; other rows omit it.

.,TRBJ2-2,TRBD2,TRBV4-1,TGCGCCAGCAGCCAAGAGGGGACTAGCGCGACCGGGGAGCTGTTTTTT,CASSQEGTSATGELFF
.,TRBJ1-1,.,TRBV7-3,TGTGCCAGCAGCACCTCAGGGGAGGGAGTGGCTTTCTTT,CASSTSGEGVAFF
.,TRBJ2-7,.,TRBV6-5,TGTGCCGCCGGACTGAGCTCCTACGAGCAGTACTTC,CAAGLSSYEQYF
.,TRBJ2-2,TRBD1,TRBV5-1,TGCGCCAGCAGTTCAATCCAGGGGGACACCGGGGAGCTGTTTTTT,CASSSIQGDTGELFF
once,TRBJ1-4,TRBD1,TRBV18,TGTGCCAGCTCAGCCCGACAGGGGGCAATTGAAAAACTGTTTTTT,CASSARQGAIEKLFF
.,TRBJ1-2,.,TRBV15,TGTGCCACCAGCAGAGATAAGAATAGGGGATTGTATGGCTACACCTTC,CATSRDKNRGLYGYTF
.,TRBJ2-2,.,TRBV7-8,TGTGCCAGCAGCTTATCAGGGTTGGTCACCGGGGAGCTGTTTTTT,CASSLSGLVTGELFF
.,TRBJ2-3,TRBD2,TRBV7-2,TGTGCCAGCAGCTTAGCCGGGACTATACAGTATTTT,CASSLAGTIQYF
.,TRBJ1-1,TRBD1,TRBV7-9,TGTGCCAGCAGCCACTCCGACAGGGCCTGGGGTGAAGCTTTCTTT,CASSHSDRAWGEAFF
.,TRBJ2-7,.,TRBV11-1,TGTGCCAGCAGCTCAACCCCTGCGGGGCTACCCTACGAGCAGTACTTC,CASSSTPAGLPYEQYF
.,TRBJ2-2,TRBD2,TRBV5-1,TGCGCCAGCAGCTCGGCTAGCGGGGGCGGGGAGCTGTTTTTT,CASSSASGGGELFF
once,TRBJ1-4,.,TRBV5-1,TGCGCCAGCAGCTTCACAGGTACTAATGAAAAACTGTTTTTT,CASSFTGTNEKLFF
once,TRBJ1-4,.,TRBV19,TGTGCCAGTAGTATAAACTGGACTCCCCCGACGGAAAAACTGTTTTTT,CASSINWTPPTEKLFF
.,TRBJ1-2,TRBD1,TRBV28,TGTGCCAGCATCCCCCCACAGGGGAGCGGCGACTATGGCTACACCTTC,CASIPPQGSGDYGYTF